A selection of T cell receptor beta chains follows, all from one sample in a study of human T cells and chemical hapten exposure. TCRdb re-analysed the RACE reads in MiXCR, keeping a single row per CDR3 protein. This sample yields around 300,000 distinct CDR3 sequences, of which 5.5% to 8% are seen a single time; roughly 7.9% belongs to the top ten. The material was whole blood, obtained in connection with sensitization to the hapten diphenylcyclopropenone (DPC). These receptors came from a woman under 30 with alopecia areata. Some clones in this sample may be carry-over from other donors' samples. CDR3s include the opening cysteine and the closing phenylalanine or tryptophan. The order of the fields is D gene, clone size, V gene, J gene, CDR3 DNA, CDR3 protein. The D gene is left open where the match is weak. A row's size may be missing; if present it is once, few, many or a size class.

>TRBD1|few|TRBV12-3/TRBV12-4|TRBJ2-1
TGTGCCAGCAGTCCACCCTCGGGACAGGGGGGGAATGAGCAGTTCTTC
CASSPPSGQGGNEQFF
>-|few|TRBV28|TRBJ1-5
TGTGCCAGCAGCCCCCCGGTGGAGGGGCCTAATCAGCCCCAGCATTTT
CASSPPVEGPNQPQHF
>-|few|TRBV7-2|TRBJ1-5
TGTGCCAGCAGCTTTGGGGTGGAGACTCAGCCCCAGCATTTT
CASSFGVETQPQHF
>TRBD1|many|TRBV5-1|TRBJ1-2
TGCGCCAGCGGAACCCAGACAGGGTTGAACTATGGCTACACCTTC
CASGTQTGLNYGYTF
>-|few|TRBV5-4|TRBJ2-2
TGTGCCAGCAGCTTGGGCCTCGGGGAGCTGTTTTTT
CASSLGLGELFF
>-|many|TRBV10-3|TRBJ2-1
TGTGCCATCAGTGTTTCTCTAGGCAATGAGCAGTTCTTC
CAISVSLGNEQFF
>-|-|TRBV7-2|TRBJ1-3
TGTGCCAGCGGCCCACTACGAAACACCATATATTTT
CASGPLRNTIYF
>TRBD1|few|TRBV5-1|TRBJ1-2
TGCGCCAGCAGCTTGGTTCAGGGGGCAGCAAGTGGCTACACCTTC
CASSLVQGAASGYTF
>-|few|TRBV24-1|TRBJ2-1
TGTGCCACCAGTGATTTGCTGGGGGATGACGAGCAGTTCTTC
CATSDLLGDDEQFF
>-|many|TRBV29-1|TRBJ2-2
TGCAGCGTCGTGACAGGGACTAACACCGGGGAGCTGTTTTTT
CSVVTGTNTGELFF
>TRBD1|few|TRBV10-3|TRBJ2-3
TGTGCCATCAGTGCCACCGGGACAGGGGTAACAGATACGCAGTATTTT
CAISATGTGVTDTQYF
>-|few|TRBV5-1|TRBJ1-2
TGCGCCAGCAGCGTGGGGGAAGCTGGCTACACCTTC
CASSVGEAGYTF
>-|many|TRBV24-1|TRBJ2-4
TGTGCCACCAGTGATTCGGGGGCCCAGGGCCCCGAAAACATTCAGTACTTC
CATSDSGAQGPENIQYF
>-|few|TRBV29-1|TRBJ2-5
TGCAGCGTTGAAGATTTAGCCCCGATAGAGACCCAGTACTTC
CSVEDLAPIETQYF
>-|many|TRBV4-3|TRBJ2-7
TGCGCCAGCAGCCAAGGCCCTCAACAGGGAGGGTGGCAGTACTTC
CASSQGPQQGGWQYF
>-|few|TRBV12-3/TRBV12-4|TRBJ1-6
TGTGCCAGCAGCCGGGATCGTGGAGGCCCCCTCCACTTT
CASSRDRGGPLHF
>-|many|TRBV20-1|TRBJ1-4
TGCAGTGCTTCTCCGGGACGGGGGTGGTCTAATGAAAAACTGTTTTTT
CSASPGRGWSNEKLFF
>TRBD1|-|TRBV12-3/TRBV12-4|TRBJ1-2
TGTGCCAGCAGTTCGCGACAGGGGGATGGCTACACCTTC
CASSSRQGDGYTF
>-|-|TRBV20-1|TRBJ2-1
TGCAGTGCTACCGGAACGGGGGGCCCAGGAATCAATGAGCAGTTCTTC
CSATGTGGPGINEQFF
>-|-|TRBV18|TRBJ2-6
TGTGCCAGCTCACCACAGGAGAGTTCTGGGGCCAACGTCCTGACTTTC
CASSPQESSGANVLTF
>-|few|TRBV27|TRBJ1-1
TGTGCCAGCAGTACTACAGGGAGGACTGAAGCTTTCTTT
CASSTTGRTEAFF
>TRBD1|few|TRBV7-2|TRBJ2-1
TGTGCCAGCAGCTTAGAGTGGACAGGTCCCAATGAGCAGTTCTTC
CASSLEWTGPNEQFF
>-|few|TRBV3-1|TRBJ2-1
TGTGCCAGCAGCCGAACCCTAAAGAGAGAGCGCCATGAGCAGTTCTTC
CASSRTLKRERHEQFF
>-|many|TRBV9|TRBJ2-3
TGTGCCAGCAGCGTAGGGCCAGGAGGGAGGACAGATACGCAGTATTTT
CASSVGPGGRTDTQYF
>TRBD1|-|TRBV6-1|TRBJ1-5
TGTGCCAGCAGGGAGGACAGGGGGATAAGCAATCAGCCCCAGCATTTT
CASREDRGISNQPQHF
>-|few|TRBV10-3|TRBJ2-1
TGTGCCATCAGTGAGCGGGGTACCCCTGCGGGTGAGCAGTTCTTC
CAISERGTPAGEQFF
>-|few|TRBV27|TRBJ1-1
TGTGCCAGCAGTTCTGGCGCGGGGAATAGGATGAACACTGAAGCTTTCTTT
CASSSGAGNRMNTEAFF
>-|many|TRBV5-6|TRBJ1-2
TGTGCCAGCAGCATGCAGGGGAACTATGGCTACACCTTC
CASSMQGNYGYTF
>-|many|TRBV6-5|TRBJ1-5
TGTGCCAGCAGCCCCCGGCAGGGGCATAGCAATCAGCCCCAGCATTTT
CASSPRQGHSNQPQHF
>TRBD1|many|TRBV5-8|TRBJ2-1
TGTGCCAGCAGCTTGGGGGCGTGGACAGGGGTTAATGAGCAGTTCTTC
CASSLGAWTGVNEQFF
>-|-|TRBV7-2|TRBJ1-4
TGTGCCAGCAGCCCAGTGCGGGGGCCGACTAATGAAAAACTGTTTTTT
CASSPVRGPTNEKLFF
>-|many|TRBV2|TRBJ2-3
TGTGCCAGCAGTGGGGGGATCTCCACAGATACGCAGTATTTT
CASSGGISTDTQYF
>-|many|TRBV27|TRBJ2-1
TGTGCCAGCAGTCCTCGGGTCCCTCCGGGAAATGAGCAGTTCTTC
CASSPRVPPGNEQFF
>TRBD2|many|TRBV6-2/TRBV6-3|TRBJ2-3
TGTGCCAGCAATAATCTAGCGGAAATAAGCACAGATACGCAGTATTTT
CASNNLAEISTDTQYF
>-|-|TRBV13|TRBJ1-3
TGTGCCAGCAGCTTAGAGGGGGGCTCTGGAAACACCATATATTTT
CASSLEGGSGNTIYF
>-|many|TRBV7-2|TRBJ2-3
TGTGCCAGCAGCTTAGCAGGTCCAGCAGGAGATACGCAGTATTTT
CASSLAGPAGDTQYF
>TRBD1|-|TRBV2|TRBJ2-2
TGTGCCAGCGTGGGACAGAGGAACACCGGGGAGCTGTTTTTT
CASVGQRNTGELFF
>-|few|TRBV7-2|TRBJ1-3
TGTGCCAGCAGCTTATTTTGGGGGCGCGGAAACACCATATATTTT
CASSLFWGRGNTIYF
>-|few|TRBV6-5|TRBJ1-5
TGTGCCAGCAGCTCTTCTTCGTACGGTCAGCCCCAGCATTTT
CASSSSSYGQPQHF
>-|-|TRBV14|TRBJ1-6
TGTGCCAGCAGCCAGTCGTTGACAGTCTACTCACCCCTCCACTTT
CASSQSLTVYSPLHF
>-|few|TRBV29-1|TRBJ1-1
TGCAGCGGATGTACAGGGATTAGCACTGAAGCTTTCTTT
CSGCTGISTEAFF
>TRBD2|-|TRBV4-2|TRBJ2-3
TGTGCCAGCAGCCAAGACCACCTGAGCGGGGGTACAGATACGCAGTATTTT
CASSQDHLSGGTDTQYF
>-|many|TRBV4-3|TRBJ1-1
TGCGCCAGCAGCAGGGATGAGGGCACTGAAGCTTTCTTT
CASSRDEGTEAFF
>-|many|TRBV6-5|TRBJ2-1
TGTGCCAGCAAAGATACAGGGGACTTCAGGAATGAGCAGTTCTTC
CASKDTGDFRNEQFF